This entry features one T cell receptor beta chain sequence. Its antigen is not known. Both 60 Vbeta primers and 13 Jbeta primers went into the PCR. Measured with immunoSEQ multiplex PCR; TCRdb has only the in-frame clones, and not every one. The table records some 170,000 clones, 78% of them present only once. Deletions cut 8 bases from V and 2 bases from J, with 20 bases between. CDR1 and CDR2 from the germline V gene are MNHEY and SMNVEV (reference sequence). There are 16 residues in the CDR3. This specimen belongs to a study of cytomegalovirus exposure and HLA in healthy donors. Study-wide points: The study recorded 150 to 200 TCR beta chains that were cytomegalovirus-associated. HLA-A and HLA-B allele assignments for most subjects were reportedly predicted accurately using TCR beta sequences. Later, an analysis found that common viral pathogens appeared to be linked with several of the most significant clusters.

The sequenced material came from PBMCs. The chain uses TRBV27 and TRBJ2-3, with a weak D call TRBD1 (5 bases). The source of this sequence is a female donor in good health and CMV-seronegative. CDR3 sequence reads: CASSSRVGIFTDTQYF. The CDR3 nucleotides read TGTGCCAGCTCCTCCAGGGTTGGGATATTCACAGATACGCAGTATTTT.